This passage covers 26 T cell receptor beta chains from one sample sequenced in a study of blood T cells in healthy people across ages. Next came a second PCR, run for roughly 6 to 11 cycles, which used a sample-barcoded 5' primer along with a J-beta primer mix. MiXCR, applied by TCRdb to the 5' RACE reads, yields one record per CDR3 protein. This table holds around 1,600,000 distinct CDR3 sequences, approximately 43% found once. The sample was blood. These receptors came from a woman aged 18 to 35 in good health.

This clonotype was picked up a small number of times. The V and J genes are TRBV6-2 or TRBV6-3 and TRBJ2-1, with TRBD2 matching over 11 bases. V lost 2 bases to trimming and J lost 4 bases; unmatched junction nucleotides: 13. Germline values: CDR1 MNHEY, CDR2 SVGEGT. CDR3 length: 19 residues. Here the CDR3 reads CASSYPTSGRVTGYNEQFF. The CDR3 region has the DNA TGTGCCAGCAGTTACCCCACTAGCGGGAGAGTTACGGGTTACAATGAGCAGTTCTTC.

The genes are TRBV28 and TRBJ1-4; D remains ambiguous. With 7 bases removed from V and 1 base from J, the gap between germline ends came to 7 bases. Germline V gene data show CDR1 as MDHEN and CDR2 as SYDVKM. The CDR3 spans 13 residues. In nucleotides, the CDR3 is TGTGCCAGCACCGGGCTAACTAATGAAAAACTGTTTTTT. Protein sequence: CASTGLTNEKLFF.

The rearrangement links TRBV2 to TRBJ2-1, with unresolved D. Trimming stripped 7 bases from V and 4 bases from J, with 11 bases between. The germline CDR1 and CDR2 sequences are SNHLY and FYNNEI. The CDR3 runs to 13 residues. In DNA, the CDR3 is TGTGCCAGCACCAGACTCGGGTACAATGAGCAGTTCTTC. Its translation is CASTRLGYNEQFF.

This clonotype was observed a few times. A single base separates this from a much larger clone, so it may be a read error. The chain links TRBV12-3 or TRBV12-4 to TRBJ1-1; D is possibly TRBD1 (5 bases). The CDR3 has 13 amino acids. Trimming took 7 bases from V and 4 from J, leaving 13 bases between them. This chain's CDR3 is CASILGVGTEAFF. The DNA for the CDR3 is TGTGCCAGCATCTTAGGGGTGGGCACTGAAGCTTTCTTT.

V and J are TRBV4-1 and TRBJ2-3; D unclear. Germline values: CDR1 MGHRA, CDR2 YSYEKL. V was trimmed by 2 bases and J by 10 bases, leaving 7 bases between them. CDR3 size: 11 residues. The CDR3 loop reads CASSQRGAQYF. In DNA form, the CDR3 reads TGCGCCAGCAGCCAACGAGGAGCGCAGTATTTT.

This sequence joins TRBV11-2 and TRBJ1-1; D gene unclear. Germline V gives CDR1 SGHAT, CDR2 FQNNGV. The CDR3 totals 14 residues. V lost 1 base to trimming and J lost 3 bases, with 9 bases between them. CDR3 bases: TGTGCCAGCAGCTTAGTGGACCGACACACTGAAGCTTTCTTT. As protein: CASSLVDRHTEAFF.

The chain uses TRBV5-1 and TRBJ2-3; a possible D gene is TRBD1 (7 bases). The CDR3 has 16 amino acids. Between the trimmed V and J ends, which lost 2 bases and 2 bases, there was a span of 15 bases. Per the germline V gene, CDR1 is SGHRS and CDR2 is YFSETQ. CDR3 sequence reads: CASSFDREVSTDTQYF. As DNA, the CDR3 is TGCGCCAGCAGCTTCGACAGGGAGGTGTCCACAGATACGCAGTATTTT.

The V and J genes are TRBV6-2 or TRBV6-3 and TRBJ2-3, with 11 bases identical to TRBD2. The CDR3 has 17 residues. Germline CDR1 MNHEY, CDR2 SVGEGT. Trimming took 4 bases from V and 5 from J; bases not matched to a gene: 11. The CDR3 loop reads CASSSTSGSRRGDTQYF. CDR3 sequence (DNA): TGTGCCAGCAGTTCCACTAGCGGGAGTCGAAGAGGAGATACGCAGTATTTT.

The V and J genes are TRBV20-1 and TRBJ1-1; the D gene is possibly TRBD1 (6 bases). CDR1 and CDR2 (germline): DFQATT, SNEGSKA (reference sequence). This CDR3 has 13 amino acids. The CDR3 DNA reads as TGCAGGACTCAGGGGTTCCGCGATACTGAAGCTTTCTTT. Protein product: CRTQGFRDTEAFF.

With respect to this clonotype: The junction differs from germline at one of its ends, possibly a read error. V is TRBV27 and J is TRBJ2-7; D not certain. The CDR3 is made up of 13 amino acids. The germline V gene encodes CDR1 MNHEY and CDR2 SMNVEV (reference sequence). In DNA, the CDR3 is TGTGCCAGCAATGTAGTCCGCTCCTACGAGCAGTACTTT. It codes for CASNVVRSYEQYF.

The gene calls are TRBV30 and TRBJ2-7; D is perhaps TRBD1 (6 bases). Deletions cut 5 bases from V and 3 bases from J, with 8 bases between. CDR3 length equals 11 residues. Germline lookup yields CDR1 GTSNPN and CDR2 SVGIG (reference sequence). This CDR3 reads CAWGQFYEQYF. CDR3 bases: TGTGCCTGGGGACAGTTCTACGAGCAGTACTTC. Looking up the rest from reference TRBV30 and TRBJ2-7 gives the full variable domain: SQTIHQWPATLVQPVGSPLSLECTVEGTSNPNLYWYRQAAGRGLQLLFYSVGIGQISSEVPQNLSASRPQDRQFILSSKKLLLSDSGFYLCAWGQFYEQYFGPGTRLTVT.

Remarks on this clonotype: A much larger clone differs by one base, so this may be a read error. This sequence joins TRBV20-1 and TRBJ2-1; 8 bases agree with TRBD2. The CDR3 sequence is 17 residues long. CDR1 is DFQATT and CDR2 is SNEGSKA in the germline V gene (reference sequence). Losses at the gene ends were 3 bases for V and 13 bases for J; bases not matched to a gene: 23. CDR3: CSARTPMAGGDLETQFF. The DNA for the CDR3 is TGCAGTGCTAGGACCCCAATGGCGGGAGGTGATTTGGAGACCCAGTTCTTC.

The chain recombines TRBV30 with TRBJ2-7; 9 nucleotides match TRBD2. The end of the DNA aligns better with TRBJ2-5, so the J call may be wrong. The CDR3 totals 13 residues. Germline values: CDR1 GTSNPN, CDR2 SVGIG (reference sequence). The CDR3 here is CAWSLGLAETQYF. The DNA of the CDR3 is TGTGCCTGGAGTTTAGGACTAGCGGAGACCCAGTACTTC.

This chain connects TRBV20-1 to TRBJ2-3; 10 bases match TRBD2. The CDR3 is 14 residues long. Germline V gene data show CDR1 as DFQATT and CDR2 as SNEGSKA (reference sequence). The V segment lost 3 bases and the J segment 5 bases; nucleotides outside the gene matches: 5. The CDR3 sequence is CSARSGGAKDTQYF. In DNA, the CDR3 is TGCAGTGCTAGGAGCGGGGGGGCAAAAGATACGCAGTATTTT.

On this clonotype itself: The junction departs from germline at one end; a sequencing error may be responsible. V gene TRBV6-2 or TRBV6-3 combines with J gene TRBJ2-7; no reliable D call. The length of the CDR3 is 17 residues. Germline CDR1 and CDR2: MNHEY and SVGEGT. The CDR3 DNA is TGTGCCAGCAGTTACTCGCCGGCGGAACGGACCCCCTACGGGCAGTACTTC. Its translation is CASSYSPAERTPYGQYF.

The chain has TRBV20-1 and TRBJ2-1, with D perhaps matching TRBD2 (5 bases). The germline CDR1 and CDR2 sequences are DFQATT and SNEGSKA (reference sequence). V lost 0 bases to trimming and J lost 3 bases, with 15 bases between them. The CDR3 covers 16 residues. The CDR3 protein is CSARDTRRALYNEQFF. The CDR3 nucleotides read TGCAGTGCTAGAGATACTAGGCGAGCGCTCTACAATGAGCAGTTCTTC.

The CDR3 here is CASRWGLGQPQHF. The CDR3, as DNA: TGTGCCAGCAGATGGGGGTTAGGCCAGCCCCAGCATTTT. The chain is built from TRBV12-3 or TRBV12-4 and TRBJ1-5, with D perhaps TRBD1 (5 bases). V lost 6 bases and J 7 bases, leaving 13 bases between the germline ends. The CDR3 length is 13 residues.

The CDR3 spells CSATIAGGPQFLDTQYF. In DNA form, the CDR3 reads TGCAGTGCTACGATAGCGGGAGGGCCGCAATTTTTAGATACGCAGTATTTT. This rearrangement joins TRBV20-1 to TRBJ2-3; the match to TRBD2 covers 11 bases. Germline-derived CDR1 and CDR2 are DFQATT and SNEGSKA (reference sequence). The CDR3 extends over 17 amino acids. Trimming removed 4 bases from V and 5 bases from J; junction bases left unmatched: 14.

This sequence joins TRBV25-1 and TRBJ2-6; 10 bases are shared with TRBD1. Germline V gene sequence: CDR1 MGHDK, CDR2 SYGVNS. This CDR3 contains 17 residues. V lost 3 bases and J lost 4; bases outside the gene matches: 6. The CDR3 nucleotides are TGTGCCAGCAGTGATTGGGACAGGGGATCCGGGGCCAACGTCCTGACTTTC. Protein: CASSDWDRGSGANVLTF.

CDR3: CASSSGSRDRFREAFF. The DNA for the CDR3 is TGCGCCAGCAGCTCCGGGTCCCGGGACAGGTTCCGCGAGGCTTTCTTT. The gene calls are TRBV5-1 and TRBJ1-1; 8 bases match TRBD1. Germline values: CDR1 SGHRS, CDR2 YFSETQ. The V and J ends lost 3 bases and 11 bases, in that order; junction bases with no gene match: 18. The CDR3 covers 16 residues.

This chain joins TRBV29-1 and TRBJ1-1; D perhaps matches TRBD1 (6 bases). V gave up 6 bases and J gave up 4 bases, with 12 bases separating them. The CDR3 has 12 residues. The germline V gene has CDR1 SQVTM and CDR2 ANQGSEA. CDR3 loop: CSVGGGVTEAFF. CDR3 nucleotides: TGCAGCGTCGGAGGGGGGGTCACTGAAGCTTTCTTT.

The genes are TRBV5-1 and TRBJ2-5; TRBD1 might be the D (5 bases). The CDR3 has 14 amino acids. The germline CDR1 and CDR2 sequences are SGHRS and YFSETQ. V shed 6 bases and J shed 5 bases, with 17 bases lying between them. CDR3 amino acids: CASNKQVGQETQYF. CDR3 in DNA: TGCGCCAGCAACAAACAGGTTGGCCAGGAGACCCAGTACTTC. Complete variable domain (other parts from reference TRBV5-1 and TRBJ2-5): KAGVTQTPRYLIKTRGQQVTLSCSPISGHRSVSWYQQTPGQGLQFLFEYFSETQRNKGNFPGRFSGRQFSNSRSEMNVSTLELGDSALYLCASNKQVGQETQYFGPGTRLLVL.

The rearrangement uses TRBV12-3 or TRBV12-4 and TRBJ2-5, with 7 nucleotides matching TRBD2. The CDR3 totals 14 residues. Germline trimming cut 3 bases from V and 4 bases from J; bases unmatched to any gene: 5. The CDR3 loop is CASSLGGLAETQYF. Written as DNA, the CDR3 is TGTGCCAGCAGTTTGGGGGGGTTGGCAGAGACCCAGTACTTC.

This clonotype was found a few times. The chain links TRBV28 to TRBJ2-1; no clear D gene. This CDR3 is 15 amino acids long. V dropped 1 base and J dropped 0 bases, with 7 bases sitting between them. CDR1 is MDHEN and CDR2 is SYDVKM in the germline V gene. The CDR3 spells CASSLLPGSYNEQFF. In nucleotides, the CDR3 is TGTGCCAGCAGTTTATTACCAGGCTCCTACAATGAGCAGTTCTTC.

This chain uses TRBV20-1 with TRBJ2-3; D assignment may be TRBD1 or TRBD2 (5 bases each). CDR1 DFQATT and CDR2 SNEGSKA come from the germline V gene (reference sequence). Trimming left V 3 bases short and J 2 bases short, with 12 bases between. This CDR3 comprises 14 residues. The CDR3 DNA follows: TGCAGTGCTAGCGTACCTGGGACCACAGATACGCAGTATTTT. Protein: CSASVPGTTDTQYF.

The rearrangement uses TRBV20-1 and TRBJ1-2, with D uncertain. The CDR3 covers 13 residues. Germline CDR1 reads DFQATT; CDR2 reads SNEGSKA (reference sequence). Trimming took 1 base from V and 8 from J, leaving 14 bases between them. The CDR3 here is CSARAQPGEGYTF. CDR3 sequence (DNA): TGCAGTGCTAGAGCTCAACCCGGTGAAGGCTACACCTTC.